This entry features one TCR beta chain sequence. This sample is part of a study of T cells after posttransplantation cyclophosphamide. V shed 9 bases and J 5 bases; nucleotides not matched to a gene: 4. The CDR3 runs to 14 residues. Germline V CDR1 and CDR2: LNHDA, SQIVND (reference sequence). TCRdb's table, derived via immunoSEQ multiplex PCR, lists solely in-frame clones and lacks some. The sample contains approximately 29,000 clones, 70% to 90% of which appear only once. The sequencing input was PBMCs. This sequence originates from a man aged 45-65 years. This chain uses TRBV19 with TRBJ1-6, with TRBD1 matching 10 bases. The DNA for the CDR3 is TGTGCCAGCCGACAGGGGGCGGATAATTCACCCCTCCACTTT. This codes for CASRQGADNSPLHF.